This T cell receptor (beta chain) was sequenced for a study of identical twins. Findings of the study overall: Invariant T cells like MAIT and iNKT could partly confound the zero-insertion analyses. Models predicted too little out-of-frame TCR alpha sharing in monozygotic twins.

Unique molecular identifiers were present on the cDNA, and a universal primer site came from template switching. TCRdb re-called the 5' RACE reads through MiXCR, storing one row per CDR3 protein. The data hold 1.5 million to 2 million distinct CDR3 sequences, with around 33% observed a single time. This CDR3 contains 14 residues. The ends were cut back, 6 bases at V and 0 bases at J, with 14 bases in the middle. The germline V gene has CDR1 DFQATT and CDR2 SNEGSKA (reference sequence). Only healthy Caucasians were included as donors. Points on this clonotype: What it binds is not known.

V gene TRBV20-1 combines with J gene TRBJ1-1; a weak D match, TRBD1 (6 bases). Input material: cord blood. This TCR was recovered from a newborn girl in good health. The CDR3 spells CSALQGAMNTEAFF. The CDR3 nucleotides are TGCAGTGCCCTACAGGGAGCAATGAACACTGAAGCTTTCTTT.